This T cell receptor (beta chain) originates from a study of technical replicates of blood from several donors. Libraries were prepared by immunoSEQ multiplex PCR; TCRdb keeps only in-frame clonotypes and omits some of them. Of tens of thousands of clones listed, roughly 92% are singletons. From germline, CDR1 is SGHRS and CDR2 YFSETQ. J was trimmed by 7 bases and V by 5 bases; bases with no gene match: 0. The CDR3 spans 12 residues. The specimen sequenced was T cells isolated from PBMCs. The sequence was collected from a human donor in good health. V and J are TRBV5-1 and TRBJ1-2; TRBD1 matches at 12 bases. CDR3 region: CASRGQGAGYTF. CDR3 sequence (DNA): TGCGCCAGCAGGGGACAGGGGGCTGGCTACACCTTC.